This TCR beta chain came from a study of Ad26.COV2.S vaccination and SARS-CoV-2 variants. Regarding this clone: No antigen is known for it.

The study's findings and limits: Recipients of vaccine and of placebo showed similar breadth of their non-spike TCR repertoires.

CDR1 LGHDT and CDR2 YNNKEL come from the germline V gene (reference sequence). Trimming took off 0 bases at V and 2 bases at J, with 10 bases between the two ends. This CDR3 is built from 15 residues. The treatment here: around 19 received Ad26.COV2.S at low or high dose, single or two shots; about 5 received placebo; per-sample allocation not given. Sampling took place 63 days after the first vaccine or placebo injection. Profiling relied on immunoSEQ multiplex PCR, and the TCRdb table lists in-frame clones only, not all of them. The top ten hold about 3.6% of the sample, which has about 400,000 clones, over 75% seen once.

The gene calls are TRBV3-1 (or the pseudogene TRBV3-2) and TRBJ1-2; D might be TRBD1 (6 bases). The sample consisted of peripheral blood, taken in a trial of Ad26.COV2.S vaccine versus placebo. The source is a person aged 18-65 years who received the Ad26.COV2.S COVID-19 vaccine or a placebo. CDR3 sequence reads: CASSQDTGQNYGYTF. For the CDR3, the DNA is TGTGCCAGCAGCCAAGATACAGGACAGAACTATGGCTACACCTTC.